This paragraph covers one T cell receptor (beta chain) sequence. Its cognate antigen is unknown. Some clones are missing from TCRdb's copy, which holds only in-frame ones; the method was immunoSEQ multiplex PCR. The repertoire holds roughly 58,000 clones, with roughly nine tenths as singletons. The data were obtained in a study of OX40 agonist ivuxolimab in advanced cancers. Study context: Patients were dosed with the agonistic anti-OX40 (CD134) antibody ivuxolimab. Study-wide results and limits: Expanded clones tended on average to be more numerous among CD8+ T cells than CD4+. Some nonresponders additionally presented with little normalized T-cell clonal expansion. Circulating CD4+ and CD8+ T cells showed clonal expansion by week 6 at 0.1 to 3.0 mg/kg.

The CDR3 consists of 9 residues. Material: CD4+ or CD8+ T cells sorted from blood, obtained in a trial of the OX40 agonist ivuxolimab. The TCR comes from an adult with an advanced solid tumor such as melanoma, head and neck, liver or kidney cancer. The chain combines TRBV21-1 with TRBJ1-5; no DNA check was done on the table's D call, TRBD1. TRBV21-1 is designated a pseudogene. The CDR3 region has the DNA TGTGCCAGCACCAACACCCAGCATTTT. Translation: CASTNTQHF.